Below, one T cell receptor (beta chain) is given with its context. This sample was included in a study of cytomegalovirus exposure and HLA in healthy donors. A multiplex PCR was run with 60 Vbeta primers and 13 Jbeta primers. This table comes from immunoSEQ multiplex PCR, and its TCRdb copy is limited to in-frame clones, with some not included. The sample lists 120,000 or so clones; over 65% were seen once. Per germline, CDR1 LNHDA and CDR2 SQIVND (reference sequence). This CDR3 is 13 amino acids long. V gave up 5 bases and J gave up 7 bases, with 12 bases separating them. V usage is TRBV19 and J usage is TRBJ2-4; tentatively, D is TRBD1 (6 bases). This clonotype was sampled from a man between 18 and 29 years old in good health and CMV-seronegative. The sequenced sample consisted of PBMCs. The CDR3 nucleotides read TGTGCCAGTAGTGGACAGAAGGGGAACATTCAGTACTTC. Residues: CASSGQKGNIQYF.